This TCR beta chain was recovered during a study of T-cell reconstitution after alpha-beta-depleted transplantation in children. This clonotype was counted ten times or more. During its preparation, the TCRbeta library received unique molecular identifiers. MiXCR, run by TCRdb on the PCR reads, gives a single entry per CDR3 protein. The sample lists 230,000 or so distinct CDR3 sequences; roughly a tenth were seen once. The source material was PBMCs from the stem cell graft donor, sampled from the stem cell graft. This clonotype was obtained from a human donor who donated a stem cell graft to a child with SCID.

CDR3 protein: CSVASRGYGYTF. CDR3 nucleotide sequence: TGCAGCGTTGCAAGCAGGGGATATGGCTACACCTTC. The V and J genes are TRBV29-1 and TRBJ1-2; tentatively, D is TRBD1 (6 bases). The CDR3 has 12 amino acids. V gave up 4 bases and J gave up 5 bases, with 11 bases separating them. Looked up from germline, CDR1 is SQVTM and CDR2 is ANQGSEA.